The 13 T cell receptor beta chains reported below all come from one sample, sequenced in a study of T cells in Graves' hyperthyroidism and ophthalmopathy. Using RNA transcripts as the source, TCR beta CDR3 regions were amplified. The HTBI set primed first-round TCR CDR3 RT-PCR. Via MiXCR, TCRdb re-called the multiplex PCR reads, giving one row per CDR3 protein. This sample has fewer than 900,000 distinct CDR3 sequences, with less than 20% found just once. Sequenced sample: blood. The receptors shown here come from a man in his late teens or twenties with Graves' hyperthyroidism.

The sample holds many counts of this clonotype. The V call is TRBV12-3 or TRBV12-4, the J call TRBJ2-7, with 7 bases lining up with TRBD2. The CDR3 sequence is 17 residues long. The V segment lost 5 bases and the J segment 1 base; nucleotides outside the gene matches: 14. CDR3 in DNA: TGTGCCAGCAGTCTACGCCCGGGCGGGAGACAGTCCTACGAGCAGTACTTC. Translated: CASSLRPGGRQSYEQYF.

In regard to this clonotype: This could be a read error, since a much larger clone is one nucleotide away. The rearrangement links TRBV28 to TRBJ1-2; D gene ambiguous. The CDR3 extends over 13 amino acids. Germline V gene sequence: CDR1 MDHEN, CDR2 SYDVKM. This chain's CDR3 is CVSSSTDNYGYTF. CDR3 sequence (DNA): TGTGTCAGCAGTTCGACCGATAACTATGGCTACACCTTC.

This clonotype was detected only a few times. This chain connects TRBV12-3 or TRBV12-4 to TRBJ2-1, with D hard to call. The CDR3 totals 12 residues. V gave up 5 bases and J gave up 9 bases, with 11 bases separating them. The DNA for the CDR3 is TGTGCCAGCAGTACGTTAGGGATTGAGCAGTTCTTC. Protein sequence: CASSTLGIEQFF.

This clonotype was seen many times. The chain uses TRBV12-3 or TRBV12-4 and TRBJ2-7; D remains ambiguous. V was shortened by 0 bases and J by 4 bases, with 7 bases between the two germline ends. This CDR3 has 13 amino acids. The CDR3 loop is CASSLARRYEQYF. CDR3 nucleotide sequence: TGTGCCAGCAGTTTAGCGAGGCGGTACGAGCAGTACTTC.

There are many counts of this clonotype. In nucleotides, the CDR3 is TGCAGTGCCTCCAGGGGATACAATGAGCAGTTCTTC. Its protein product is CSASRGYNEQFF. This chain connects TRBV20-1 to TRBJ2-1; a possible D gene is TRBD1 (6 bases). Looked up from germline, CDR1 is DFQATT and CDR2 is SNEGSKA (reference sequence). V was clipped by 6 bases and J by 4 bases, with 10 bases between them. This CDR3 is 12 amino acids long.

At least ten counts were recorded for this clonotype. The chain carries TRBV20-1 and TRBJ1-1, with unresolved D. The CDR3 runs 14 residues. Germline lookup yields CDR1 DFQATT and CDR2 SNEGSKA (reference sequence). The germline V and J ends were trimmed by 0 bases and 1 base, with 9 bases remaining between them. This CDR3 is CSAREGAGNTEAFF. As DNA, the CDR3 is TGCAGTGCTAGAGAGGGAGCAGGGAACACTGAAGCTTTCTTT.

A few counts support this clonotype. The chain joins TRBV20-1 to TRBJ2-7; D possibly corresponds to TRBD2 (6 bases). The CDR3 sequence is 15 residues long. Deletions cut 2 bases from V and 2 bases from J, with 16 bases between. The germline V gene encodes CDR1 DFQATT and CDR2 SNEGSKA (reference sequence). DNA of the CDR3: TGCAGTGCTAGAAGTGTTGAGGGAGGACCCTACGAGCAGTACTTC. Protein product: CSARSVEGGPYEQYF.

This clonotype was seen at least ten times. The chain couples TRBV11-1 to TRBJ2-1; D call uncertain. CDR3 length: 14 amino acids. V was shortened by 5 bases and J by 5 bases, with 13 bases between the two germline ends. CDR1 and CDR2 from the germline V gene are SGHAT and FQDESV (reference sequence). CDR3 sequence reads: CASSLWVGDNEQFF. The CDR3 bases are TGTGCCAGCAGCCTCTGGGTTGGGGACAATGAGCAGTTCTTC.

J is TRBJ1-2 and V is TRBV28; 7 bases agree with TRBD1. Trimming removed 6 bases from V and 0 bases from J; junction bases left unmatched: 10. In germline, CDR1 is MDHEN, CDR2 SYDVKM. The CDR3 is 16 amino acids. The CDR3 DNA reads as TGTGCCAGCAGCTCATCGGGACAGCGAGCTAACTATGGCTACACCTTC. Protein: CASSSSGQRANYGYTF.

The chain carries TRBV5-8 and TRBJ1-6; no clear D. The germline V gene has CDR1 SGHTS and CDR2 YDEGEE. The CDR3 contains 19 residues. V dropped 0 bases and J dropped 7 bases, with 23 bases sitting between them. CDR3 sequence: CASSLADGFAVLRNSPLHF. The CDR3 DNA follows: TGTGCCAGCAGCTTGGCGGACGGTTTCGCTGTTTTACGGAATTCACCCCTCCACTTT.

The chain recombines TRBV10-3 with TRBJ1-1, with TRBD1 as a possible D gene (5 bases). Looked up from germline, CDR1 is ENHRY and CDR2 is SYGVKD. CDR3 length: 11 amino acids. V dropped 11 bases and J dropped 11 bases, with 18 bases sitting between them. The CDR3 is CASKSGGPAFF. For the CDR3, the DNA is TGTGCCTCCAAATCGGGGGGACCCGCTTTCTTT.

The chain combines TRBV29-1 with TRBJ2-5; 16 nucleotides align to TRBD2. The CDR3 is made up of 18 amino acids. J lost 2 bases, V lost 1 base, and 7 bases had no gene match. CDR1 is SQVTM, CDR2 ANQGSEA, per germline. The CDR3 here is CSVEGPGTSGRGQETQYF. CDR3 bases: TGCAGCGTTGAAGGCCCCGGGACTAGCGGGAGGGGGCAAGAGACCCAGTACTTC.

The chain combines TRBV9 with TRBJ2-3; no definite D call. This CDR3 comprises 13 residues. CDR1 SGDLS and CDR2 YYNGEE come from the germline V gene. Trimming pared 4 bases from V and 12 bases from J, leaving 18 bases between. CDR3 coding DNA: TGTGCCAGCAGCCCCACCCTGGGCCCTACACAGTATTTT. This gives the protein CASSPTLGPTQYF.